The 9 T cell receptor beta chains below were found in one sample sequenced in a study of breast tumors, draining lymph nodes, adjacent tissues. One entry per CDR3 protein results from TCRdb running MiXCR on the multiplex PCR reads. The sample lists approximately 90,000 distinct CDR3 sequences, around 29% occurring once. The lymph nodes were axillary draining lymph nodes from breast cancer patients. The specimen sequenced was axillary lymph node tissue. These receptors all stem from a female donor with breast cancer. Some clones in this sample may be carry-over from other donors' samples.

This clonotype came up many times. The chain couples TRBV7-6 to TRBJ2-1; D may be TRBD2 (6 bases). CDR3 size: 13 residues. Germline V gene sequence: CDR1 SGHVS, CDR2 FNYEAQ. V dropped 5 bases and J dropped 10 bases, with 15 bases sitting between them. The CDR3 sequence is CASSPGPGVEQFF. CDR3 nucleotides: TGTGCCAGCAGCCCCGGGCCGGGAGTGGAGCAGTTCTTC.

A remark on this clonotype: No conserved phenylalanine or tryptophan is present at the end of the CDR3, so a read error is the likely explanation. It is unclear where the CDR3 begins or ends on the DNA, so no DNA is shown, and the CDR3 is as TCRdb lists it. This chain uses TRBV7-2 with TRBJ2-7; TRBD1 is the table's D call, not checked against the DNA. The CDR3 totals 15 residues, both ends included. The germline V gene encodes CDR1 SGHTA and CDR2 FQGNSA. CDR3: CASSPGTGGFYEQHS.

This clonotype was detected only a few times. This CDR3 reads CASGLYSGTQETQYF. The CDR3, as DNA: TGTGCTAGTGGTTTGTACAGCGGAACCCAAGAGACCCAGTACTTC. The genes are TRBV12-5 and TRBJ2-5; TRBD2 is a possible D gene (5 bases). The CDR3 has 15 amino acids. Germline V gene sequence: CDR1 LGHNT, CDR2 FRNRAP. With 2 bases removed from V and 1 base from J, the gap between germline ends came to 11 bases.

This clonotype has at least ten counts. The J gene is TRBJ2-5, the V gene TRBV7-2, with 8 bases identical to TRBD1. V was clipped by 2 bases and J by 5 bases; unmatched bases: 4. The CDR3 runs 14 residues. Germline lookup yields CDR1 SGHTA and CDR2 FQGNSA. The CDR3 here is CASSLLNRGETQYF. CDR3 coding DNA: TGTGCCAGCAGCTTACTCAACAGGGGGGAGACCCAGTACTTC.

Ten or more counts support this clonotype. This chain connects TRBV7-9 to TRBJ2-3; a possible D gene is TRBD2 (6 bases). With 5 bases removed from V and 6 bases from J, the gap between germline ends came to 15 bases. The CDR3 spans 14 residues. Per germline, CDR1 SEHNR and CDR2 FQNEAQ (reference sequence). In DNA form, the CDR3 reads TGTGCCAGCAGCCCCTACGGGAGCGTTGATACGCAGTATTTT. Protein sequence: CASSPYGSVDTQYF.

This clonotype was seen many times. The J gene is TRBJ2-3, the V gene TRBV5-1; TRBD2 matches at 9 bases. V dropped 4 bases and J dropped 5; count of bases not matched to a gene: 5. This CDR3 has 14 amino acids. CDR1 SGHRS and CDR2 YFSETQ come from the germline V gene. The CDR3 DNA reads TGCGCCAGCAGCCCTAGCGGGACGGGAGATACGCAGTATTTT. Its translation: CASSPSGTGDTQYF.

The rearrangement links TRBV7-6 to TRBJ1-5; 11 bases map to TRBD1. CDR3 length equals 17 residues. Germline V CDR1 and CDR2: SGHVS, FNYEAQ. V shed 9 bases, J shed 0 bases, and the junction held 10 bases outside the gene matches. The CDR3 DNA follows: TGTGCCAGAAGAGGGACAGGGGGTGAATATAGCAATCAGCCCCAGCATTTT. This translates into CARRGTGGEYSNQPQHF.

This clonotype was detected ten times or more. V and J are TRBV4-3 and TRBJ2-7, with a tentative D call TRBD1 (6 bases). Trimming stripped 5 bases from V and 7 bases from J, with 24 bases between. The CDR3 runs 16 residues. Germline V CDR1 and CDR2: LGHNA, YSLEER. CDR3 bases: TGCGCCAGCAGCATACGGGACACAAATTACTGGGCTGAGCAGTACTTC. It is translated as CASSIRDTNYWAEQYF.

About this clonotype: This may be a read error, as it is one base from a much larger clone. The rearrangement joins TRBV6-2 or TRBV6-3 to TRBJ2-2; D might be TRBD2 (6 bases). Trimming took off 5 bases at V and 5 bases at J, with 12 bases between the two ends. Germline CDR1 reads MNHEY; CDR2 reads SVGEGT. The CDR3 loop spans 14 amino acids. DNA of the CDR3: TGTGCCAGCAGTCACCGTCGGGGGACCGGGGAGCTGTTTTTT. It translates to CASSHRRGTGELFF.